This T cell receptor beta chain originates from a study of T cell repertoires in cytomegalovirus infection. General study findings and limits: CMV-specific TCR beta clonotypes restricted by HLA-C dominated the ex vivo response.

TCRdb recomputed calls from the reads with MiXCR, one row per CDR3 protein. Of roughly 700,000 distinct CDR3 sequences listed, roughly a third are singletons. V was pared by 4 bases and J by 11 bases, with 14 bases between. Per the germline V gene, CDR1 is SGHTA and CDR2 is FQGNSA. The CDR3 has 12 residues. This clonotype was seen at least ten times. No antigen is known for it. The clonotype was recovered from a human donor in good health (CMV status not recorded). Some clones in this sample may be carry-over from other donors' samples. The sequenced sample was cultured PBMCs, obtained from culture after CMV antigen stimulation. The chain has TRBV7-2 and TRBJ1-1; no clear D gene. The DNA of the CDR3 is TGTGCCAGCAGCTCCACACAGCTCCCCGCTTTCTTT. As protein: CASSSTQLPAFF.